The 24 T cell receptor beta chains presented below share a single source sample, sequenced in a study of T cell repertoires in MIS-A myocarditis. The method was immunoSEQ multiplex PCR; TCRdb's version includes in-frame clones alone and lacks a portion of them. This sample has 15,000 or so clones, with 74% found just once. Material: left ventricle heart tissue obtained at autopsy. These receptor sequences come from a man aged 18 to 29 with fulminant myocarditis from multisystem inflammatory syndrome in adults (MIS-A) after COVID-19.

The genes are TRBV2 and TRBJ1-4; TRBD1 is a possible D gene (6 bases). Germline CDR1 and CDR2: SNHLY and FYNNEI. The germline V and J ends were trimmed by 8 bases and 2 bases, with 12 bases remaining between them. The CDR3 runs to 14 residues. CDR3 in DNA: TGTGCCAGCCAAACAGGGACTACTAATGAAAAACTGTTTTTT. Translating it yields CASQTGTTNEKLFF.

V is TRBV6-1 and J is TRBJ1-1, with TRBD1 matching 9 bases. The germline V gene has CDR1 MNHNS and CDR2 SASEGT. The V segment lost 2 bases and the J segment 10 bases; nucleotides outside the gene matches: 5. The CDR3 covers 13 residues. The CDR3 loop reads CASSETGDRAAFF. The CDR3 coding sequence is TGTGCCAGCAGTGAAACAGGGGACAGGGCAGCTTTCTTT.

This chain connects TRBV6-2 or TRBV6-3 to TRBJ1-2; no clear D. The CDR3 is 14 residues long. Germline V gene lookup returns CDR1 MNHEY and CDR2 SVGEGT. Trimming left V 5 bases short and J 3 bases short, with 13 bases between. In DNA form, the CDR3 reads TGTGCCAGCAGTGCCGGCGGGAACTACTATGGCTACACCTTC. Encoded protein: CASSAGGNYYGYTF.

This clone was counted a few times. The chain recombines TRBV27 with TRBJ1-1, with D perhaps matching TRBD1 (6 bases). CDR1 is MNHEY and CDR2 is SMNVEV in the germline V gene (reference sequence). Trimming removed 5 bases from V and 5 bases from J, with 12 bases in between. The CDR3 sequence is 13 residues long. The CDR3 protein is CASSPGQRTEAFF. The CDR3 coding sequence is TGTGCCAGCAGTCCGGGACAACGAACTGAAGCTTTCTTT.

The chain recombines TRBV5-1 with TRBJ2-7, with TRBD1 matching 7 bases. Per germline, CDR1 SGHRS and CDR2 YFSETQ. The CDR3 contains 13 residues. V lost 4 bases, J lost 2 bases, and 3 bases stayed unmatched. The CDR3 reads CASSNGQAYEQYF. CDR3 coding DNA: TGCGCCAGCAGCAACGGACAGGCCTACGAGCAGTACTTC.

The CDR3 spells CATSPGTEYGYTF. CDR3 sequence (DNA): TGTGCCACCAGCCCCGGGACCGAGTATGGCTACACCTTC. V gene TRBV15 combines with J gene TRBJ1-2; a weak D match, TRBD1 (5 bases). CDR3 length: 13 residues. Germline assignment: CDR1 LNHNV and CDR2 YYDKDF (reference sequence). Trimming pared 5 bases from V and 5 bases from J, leaving 12 bases between.

The rearrangement links TRBV19 to TRBJ2-7; D assignment may be TRBD1 or TRBD2 (6 bases each). The CDR3 runs to 14 residues. The germline CDR1 and CDR2 sequences are LNHDA and SQIVND (reference sequence). V was cut by 6 bases and J by 7 bases, with 19 bases left in between. In DNA form, the CDR3 reads TGTGCCAGTAGAGGAGGGGGTGGCGTGAGGGAGCAGTACTTC. Translating it yields CASRGGGGVREQYF. The whole variable domain, filled in from reference TRBV19 and TRBJ2-7, reads DGGITQSPKYLFRKEGQNVTLSCEQNLNHDAMYWYRQDPGQGLRLIYYSQIVNDFQKGDIAEGYSVSREKKESFPLTVTSAQKNPTAFYLCASRGGGGVREQYFGPGTRLTVT.

The chain recombines TRBV11-3 with TRBJ2-1; no reliable D call. CDR1 and CDR2 (germline): SGHNT, YENEEA. V dropped 2 bases and J dropped 5 bases, with 7 bases sitting between them. The CDR3 length is 13 residues. CDR3 region: CASSLTENNEQFF. In DNA, the CDR3 is TGTGCCAGCAGCTTAACCGAGAACAATGAGCAGTTCTTC.

V usage is TRBV28 and J usage is TRBJ1-5; 7 bases match TRBD1. Trimming removed 5 bases from V and 5 bases from J; junction bases left unmatched: 6. There are 14 residues in the CDR3. CDR1 is MDHEN and CDR2 is SYDVKM in the germline V gene. The CDR3 region has the DNA TGTGCCAGCAGTCCCGGGACAGAAGATCAGCCCCAGCATTTT. Translated: CASSPGTEDQPQHF.

The chain is built from TRBV15 and TRBJ1-1; D call uncertain. The CDR3 contains 13 residues. The germline CDR1 and CDR2 sequences are LNHNV and YYDKDF (reference sequence). V lost 5 bases and J lost 1, with 8 bases in between. The CDR3 spells CATSRRQNTEAFF. CDR3 coding DNA: TGTGCCACCAGCCGCCGACAGAACACTGAAGCTTTCTTT.

CDR3 coding DNA: TGCAGCGTTGAATTAGTCCTGAACACTGAAGCTTTCTTT. Protein product: CSVELVLNTEAFF. The rearrangement joins TRBV29-1 to TRBJ1-1; D gene ambiguous. Trimming left V 2 bases short and J 0 bases short, with 7 bases between. Germline CDR1 and CDR2: SQVTM and ANQGSEA. The CDR3 contains 13 residues.

The CDR3 region is CASSEWGQGAPEAFF. The CDR3 nucleotides are TGTGCCAGCAGTGAATGGGGACAGGGGGCCCCTGAAGCTTTCTTT. The rearrangement joins TRBV25-1 to TRBJ1-1; 12 bases agree with TRBD1. Germline V gene data show CDR1 as MGHDK and CDR2 as SYGVNS. There are 15 residues in the CDR3. V was pared by 1 base and J by 6 bases, with 3 bases of the junction left unmatched.

The chain links TRBV6-5 to TRBJ1-4; D is ambiguous. The CDR3 consists of 15 residues. V was clipped by 6 bases and J by 2 bases, with 13 bases between them. CDR1 MNHEY and CDR2 SVGAGI come from the germline V gene. CDR3 sequence: CASRDPTGTNEKLFF. The CDR3 region has the DNA TGTGCCAGCAGGGACCCCACCGGGACTAATGAAAAACTGTTTTTT.

The chain uses TRBV4-1 and TRBJ2-1; 10 bases match TRBD1. This CDR3 region has 17 residues. With V trimmed by 2 bases and J by 1 base, 5 bases remained unmatched. Germline V CDR1 and CDR2: MGHRA, YSYEKL. CDR3 sequence reads: CASSQFRDRGSYNEQFF. In nucleotides, the CDR3 is TGCGCCAGCAGCCAATTCCGGGACAGGGGATCCTACAATGAGCAGTTCTTC.

V gene TRBV5-6 combines with J gene TRBJ1-6, with 8 bases aligning to TRBD1. J was trimmed by 15 bases and V by 4 bases; bases with no gene match: 9. CDR1 and CDR2 from the germline V gene are SGHDT and YYEEEE. The CDR3 has 13 amino acids. CDR3 region: CASSPGTGMVLHF. The CDR3, as DNA: TGTGCCAGCAGCCCCGGGACAGGAATGGTCCTCCACTTT.

The genes are TRBV12-5 and TRBJ2-5; 7 positions match TRBD2. V was pared by 6 bases and J by 5 bases, with 9 bases of the junction left unmatched. The CDR3 runs 14 residues. The germline V gene encodes CDR1 LGHNT and CDR2 FRNRAP. The CDR3 sequence: CASGGSGDGETQYF. In DNA, the CDR3 is TGTGCTAGTGGGGGAAGCGGGGACGGGGAGACCCAGTACTTC.

The chain links TRBV27 to TRBJ2-7; 7 nucleotides line up with TRBD2. CDR3 length: 15 amino acids. Germline V gene data show CDR1 as MNHEY and CDR2 as SMNVEV (reference sequence). V trimming: 5 bases; J trimming: 3 bases; junction bases outside the gene matches: 10. CDR3 amino acids: CASSASGTSRYEQYF. DNA of the CDR3: TGTGCCAGCAGTGCTAGCGGAACCTCCCGCTACGAGCAGTACTTC.

V is TRBV6-5 and J is TRBJ2-5; no clear D gene. The CDR3 contains 12 residues. The V gene lost 6 bases and the J gene lost 5 bases, with 10 bases spanning the gap. The germline CDR1 and CDR2 sequences are MNHEY and SVGAGI. CDR3 amino acids: CASRGRRETQYF. CDR3 nucleotides: TGTGCCAGCAGAGGGCGCCGGGAGACCCAGTACTTC.

The chain carries TRBV28 and TRBJ2-7, with no clear D. The CDR3 is 13 residues long. Germline V CDR1 and CDR2: MDHEN, SYDVKM. Trimming pared 8 bases from V and 7 bases from J, leaving 18 bases between. The DNA of the CDR3 is TGTGCCAGCGCGCATCCCCTACTACGGGAGCAGTACTTC. This encodes CASAHPLLREQYF.

This clone has only one observation. The rearrangement joins TRBV27 to TRBJ2-7; D uncertain. Trimming left V 1 base short and J 3 bases short, with 16 bases between. CDR3 length: 16 amino acids. The germline gives CDR1 MNHEY, CDR2 SMNVEV (reference sequence). DNA for the CDR3: TGTGCCAGCAGTTTATATAACCCCTTAGGTGGCTACGAGCAGTACTTC. The encoded protein is CASSLYNPLGGYEQYF.

This sequence joins TRBV13 and TRBJ2-2, with 7 bases that match TRBD1. V lost 5 bases, J lost 5 bases, and 11 bases stayed unmatched. Germline lookup yields CDR1 PRHDT and CDR2 FYEKMQ (reference sequence). The CDR3 has 16 residues. CDR3 protein: CASSPDRAGLTGELFF. In DNA, the CDR3 is TGTGCCAGCAGCCCCGACAGGGCCGGTCTGACCGGGGAGCTGTTTTTT. Using reference TRBV13 and TRBJ2-2 for the parts outside the CDR3, the full variable domain is AAGVIQSPRHLIKEKRETATLKCYPIPRHDTVYWYQQGPGQDPQFLISFYEKMQSDKGSIPDRFSAQQFSDYHSELNMSSLELGDSALYFCASSPDRAGLTGELFFGEGSRLTVL.

V and J are TRBV2 and TRBJ2-1; TRBD1 agrees at 11 bases. The germline gives CDR1 SNHLY, CDR2 FYNNEI. The CDR3 is 15 residues long. Trimming at V came to 4 bases and at J to 8 bases, leaving 7 bases not matched to a gene. CDR3 loop: CASSVGQGALDEQFF. The CDR3 DNA reads as TGTGCCAGCAGTGTAGGACAGGGGGCTTTGGATGAGCAGTTCTTC. Full variable domain (rest looked up from reference TRBV2 and TRBJ2-1): EPEVTQTPSHQVTQMGQEVILRCVPISNHLYFYWYRQILGQKVEFLVSFYNNEISEKSEIFDDQFSVERPDGSNFTLKIRSTKLEDSAMYFCASSVGQGALDEQFFGPGTRLTVL.

The chain is built from TRBV6-2 or TRBV6-3 and TRBJ2-7; D gene uncertain. The V gene's germline CDR1 is MNHEY and CDR2 SVGEGT. V was pared by 0 bases and J by 0 bases, with 3 bases between. The CDR3 has 13 amino acids. CDR3 in amino acids: CASSYSLSYEQYF. DNA for the CDR3: TGTGCCAGCAGTTACTCGCTCTCCTACGAGCAGTACTTC.

The chain links TRBV9 to TRBJ2-7; D ambiguous. The V gene's germline CDR1 is SGDLS and CDR2 YYNGEE. Deletions cut 0 bases from V and 0 bases from J, with 4 bases between. The CDR3 is 13 residues long. The CDR3: CASSVDPSYEQYF. The CDR3 region has the DNA TGTGCCAGCAGCGTAGACCCCTCCTACGAGCAGTACTTC.